This T cell receptor (beta chain) originates from a study of blood T cells in healthy people across ages. Trimming shortened V by 4 bases and J by 2 bases, and 14 bases separated the two germline ends. The germline V gene has CDR1 KGHDR and CDR2 SFDVKD. There are 16 residues in the CDR3. The second PCR ran roughly 7 to 12 cycles with a sample-barcoded 5' primer and J-beta primers. TCRdb re-called the 5' RACE reads with MiXCR, one entry per CDR3 protein. The top ten clones hold roughly two fifths of a sample with around 750,000 distinct CDR3 sequences, roughly 50% of them seen once. The origin of this receptor is a man older than 75 in good health. The chain uses TRBV24-1 and TRBJ2-1; D may be TRBD1 (6 bases). What was sequenced was blood. The CDR3 sequence is CATSDEQGAPYNEQFF. CDR3 coding DNA: TGTGCCACCAGTGACGAACAGGGTGCGCCCTACAATGAGCAGTTCTTC.